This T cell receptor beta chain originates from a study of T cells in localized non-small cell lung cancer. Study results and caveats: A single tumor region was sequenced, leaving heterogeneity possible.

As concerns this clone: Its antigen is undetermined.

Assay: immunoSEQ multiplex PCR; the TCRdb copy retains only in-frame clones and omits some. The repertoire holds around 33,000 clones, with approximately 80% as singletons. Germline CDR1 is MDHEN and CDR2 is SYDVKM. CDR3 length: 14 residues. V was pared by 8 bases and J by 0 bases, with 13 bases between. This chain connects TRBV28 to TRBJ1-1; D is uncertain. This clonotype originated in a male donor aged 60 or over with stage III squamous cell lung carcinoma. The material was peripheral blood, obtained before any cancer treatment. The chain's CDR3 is CASGDGAMNTEAFF. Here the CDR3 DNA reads TGTGCCAGCGGTGACGGAGCCATGAACACTGAAGCTTTCTTT.